This T cell receptor beta chain was obtained from a study of tumor-infiltrating lymphocytes in primary liver carcinoma. As regards this clonotype: The antigen is not known. Because the CDR3 is missing its conserved closing phenylalanine or tryptophan, this is likely a read error.

For each extraction, RNA and DNA were obtained together from roughly 20-30 mg of unsorted bulk tissue. Patients diagnosed with primary liver carcinoma received treatment through surgical resection. Findings of the study overall: A significantly higher top-250-clone fraction was recorded for tumors than for blood (p = 0.039).

TCR beta cDNA was made from 400 to 500 ng total RNA with a constant-region primer. Libraries covering TCR beta were generated through three nested multiplex PCR rounds (using a slightly modified ARM-PCR). The first two PCR rounds used TRBV1-TRBV30 forward primers with a C-beta reverse primer, about 10 cycles each. TCRdb reanalysed the multiplex PCR reads using MiXCR and keeps one entry per CDR3 protein. The sample lists fewer than 250,000 distinct CDR3 sequences; 70% to 90% were seen once. Germline loops: CDR1 SGHAT, CDR2 FQDESV (reference sequence). This CDR3 comprises 15 residues. The sequence derives from a man in his forties with primary liver carcinoma and hepatitis B virus infection. This sequence joins TRBV11-1 and TRBJ2-3, with D possibly matching TRBD2 (6 bases). The sample taken for sequencing was tumor tissue from primary liver carcinoma. CDR3 coding DNA: TGTGCCAGAAGCTTTAGCGGCAGGCGGACAGATACGCAGTATCTT. The encoded protein is CARSFSGRRTDTQYL.